A selection of T cell receptor beta chains follows, all from one sample in a study of radiation and T cells in renal cell carcinoma. The data were produced by immunoSEQ multiplex PCR, yet TCRdb's version contains in-frame clones alone and is incomplete. The sample contains more than 75,000 clones, 65% to 90% of which appear only once. This specimen was blood, taken from a patient whose treatment included radiotherapy and nephrectomy. These receptor sequences come from a woman between 50 and 59 years old with renal cell carcinoma. Both conserved end residues are part of each CDR3. D genes are given only for firm matches.

j_call,v_call,d_call,cdr3_aa
TRBJ1-2,TRBV6-1,TRBD1,CASSLDRVDGYTF
TRBJ1-5,TRBV15,.,CATNIHSNQPQHF
TRBJ2-7,TRBV14,TRBD2,CASSQDHPPGLAGYPLAHEQYF
TRBJ2-3,TRBV7-2,TRBD2,CASSLGSGGARDTQYF
TRBJ1-4,TRBV4-1,.,CASSQDGGGTNEKLFF
TRBJ2-5,TRBV9,.,CASSVDPMRGETQYF
TRBJ2-1,TRBV27,TRBD2,CASSLYRISGGLNEQFF
TRBJ1-4,TRBV4-3,.,CASSQGPWRTTNEKLFF
TRBJ2-5,TRBV19,.,CASSNPSTWTAETQYF
TRBJ2-3,TRBV27,.,CASKRLSTDTQYF
TRBJ1-2,TRBV20-1,.,CSAMSGYGYTF
TRBJ2-1,TRBV7-7,TRBD2,CASSCPGLAFADEQFF
TRBJ1-2,TRBV28,.,CASSLGHVGYTF
TRBJ1-5,TRBV6-5,TRBD1,CASSRQGWQPQHF
TRBJ2-5,TRBV5-5,.,CASSLGHRETQYF
TRBJ2-2,TRBV2,.,CASTPGAHVGELFF